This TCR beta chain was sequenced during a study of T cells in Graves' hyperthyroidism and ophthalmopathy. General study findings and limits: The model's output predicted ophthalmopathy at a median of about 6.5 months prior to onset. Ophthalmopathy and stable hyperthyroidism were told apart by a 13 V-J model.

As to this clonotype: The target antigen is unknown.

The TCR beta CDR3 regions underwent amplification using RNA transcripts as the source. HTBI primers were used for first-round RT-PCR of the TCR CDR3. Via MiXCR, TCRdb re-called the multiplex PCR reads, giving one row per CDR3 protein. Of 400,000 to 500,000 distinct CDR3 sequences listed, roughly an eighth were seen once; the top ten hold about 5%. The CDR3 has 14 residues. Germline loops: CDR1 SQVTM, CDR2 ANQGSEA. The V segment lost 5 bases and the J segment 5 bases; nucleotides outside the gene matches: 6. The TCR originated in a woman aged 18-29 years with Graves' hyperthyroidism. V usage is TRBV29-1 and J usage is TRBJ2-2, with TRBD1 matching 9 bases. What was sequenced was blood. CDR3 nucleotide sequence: TGCAGCGTTACCGGGACAGGGACTACCGGGGAGCTGTTTTTT. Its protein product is CSVTGTGTTGELFF.